The clone carrying this TCR beta chain was seen many times. The data were taken from a study of T-cell memory formation after mild COVID-19. TCRdb analysed the 5' RACE reads with MiXCR anew, one entry per CDR3 protein. The sample contains about 620,000 distinct CDR3 sequences, under 20% of which appear only once. V gave up 6 bases and J gave up 1 base, with 9 bases separating them. CDR3 length equals 13 residues. The V call is TRBV12-3 or TRBV12-4, the J call TRBJ1-1; D gene unclear. Input material: PBMCs or a T cell subset sorted from them (not recorded which). The receptor was isolated from an adult woman who had mild COVID-19 (a few samples of this study predate the infection). Cell type and time point are not known. CDR3 DNA sequence: TGTGCCAGCAGCCGAAGCACGAACACTGAAGCTTTCTTT. This encodes CASSRSTNTEAFF.